One and the same sample provided the 21 T cell receptor beta chains below, sequenced in a study of blood T cell repertoires in COVID-19. Repertoires were generated with immunoSEQ multiplex PCR, while TCRdb's copy carries only in-frame clones and drops some. The data show 200,000 to 250,000 clones, around 90% seen once. The sequenced sample consisted of peripheral blood. Receptors were obtained from a man aged 55 to 69 who had recovered from COVID-19.

This clone appeared once. The chain combines TRBV19 with TRBJ2-5, with 8 nucleotides matching TRBD1. Per the germline V gene, CDR1 is LNHDA and CDR2 is SQIVND (reference sequence). V lost 7 bases and J lost 7; bases outside the gene matches: 17. The CDR3 is made up of 16 amino acids. The CDR3 reads CASNPSDSSGGLTQYF. CDR3 sequence (DNA): TGTGCCAGTAACCCCTCCGATAGTTCAGGGGGCCTGACCCAGTACTTC.

This clone was found many times. V gene TRBV7-3 combines with J gene TRBJ2-2, with D possibly matching TRBD1 (5 bases). The CDR3 contains 15 residues. Germline V CDR1 and CDR2: SGHTA, FQGTGA. The ends were cut back, 3 bases at V and 4 bases at J, with 12 bases in the middle. CDR3 DNA sequence: TGTGCCAGCAGCTTCTCAGACAGCCTCACCGGGGAGCTGTTTTTT. The encoded protein is CASSFSDSLTGELFF.

This chain connects TRBV7-3 to TRBJ2-2; 7 positions agree with TRBD2. Per the germline V gene, CDR1 is SGHTA and CDR2 is FQGTGA. The V gene end was trimmed by 6 bases and the J gene end by 7 bases; junction bases not matched to a gene: 8. The CDR3 is 14 residues long. The CDR3 loop reads CASSTGLVGGELFF. The CDR3 DNA reads TGTGCCAGCAGTACCGGACTAGTTGGCGGGGAGCTGTTTTTT.

This clone was recorded a few times. The chain uses TRBV18 and TRBJ2-7; 10 nucleotides align to TRBD2. Germline lookup yields CDR1 KGHSH and CDR2 LQKENI. There are 15 residues in the CDR3. V dropped 3 bases and J dropped 7; count of bases not matched to a gene: 9. The CDR3 reads CASSPPGLAGVEQYF. CDR3 bases: TGTGCCAGCTCACCTCCCGGGCTAGCGGGGGTTGAGCAGTACTTC.

The chain recombines TRBV10-3 with TRBJ1-4, with no clear D. The CDR3 is made up of 17 amino acids. Trimming left V 2 bases short and J 5 bases short, with 18 bases between. Per the germline V gene, CDR1 is ENHRY and CDR2 is SYGVKD. CDR3 DNA sequence: TGTGCCATCAGTGAGGGGTCGACGGGTGGTCGGAATGAAAAACTGTTTTTT. This translates into CAISEGSTGGRNEKLFF.

The chain is built from TRBV19 and TRBJ1-5, with 10 nucleotides matching TRBD1. The CDR3 spans 15 residues. V was clipped by 7 bases and J by 6 bases; unmatched bases: 9. Germline V lookup: CDR1 LNHDA, CDR2 SQIVND (reference sequence). Here the CDR3 reads CASNPEGQGSQPQHF. The CDR3 DNA follows: TGTGCCAGTAACCCAGAGGGACAGGGGAGTCAGCCCCAGCATTTT. Full variable domain (remainder filled in from reference TRBV19 and TRBJ1-5): DGGITQSPKYLFRKEGQNVTLSCEQNLNHDAMYWYRQDPGQGLRLIYYSQIVNDFQKGDIAEGYSVSREKKESFPLTVTSAQKNPTAFYLCASNPEGQGSQPQHFGDGTRLSIL.

The chain has TRBV11-2 and TRBJ2-5, with TRBD2 matching 10 bases. The CDR3 length is 16 residues. Looked up from germline, CDR1 is SGHAT and CDR2 is FQNNGV. The trim removed 5 bases at V and 2 bases at J, leaving 8 bases unmatched. This CDR3 is CASSAQGLATQETQYF. CDR3 sequence (DNA): TGTGCCAGCAGCGCCCAGGGACTAGCGACGCAAGAGACCCAGTACTTC.

The V and J genes are TRBV18 and TRBJ1-6; D remains unclear. This CDR3 comprises 16 residues. Trimming left V 5 bases short and J 0 bases short, with 11 bases between. The germline CDR1 and CDR2 sequences are KGHSH and LQKENI. The CDR3 reads CASSATGSSYNSPLHF. For the CDR3, the DNA is TGTGCCAGCTCAGCTACGGGAAGCTCCTATAATTCACCCCTCCACTTT.

The chain employs TRBV28 and TRBJ1-5; no reliable D call. The V end lost 5 bases, the J end lost 0 bases, and 8 bases lay between the germline ends. The CDR3 loop spans 14 amino acids. The germline V gene encodes CDR1 MDHEN and CDR2 SYDVKM. DNA of the CDR3: TGTGCCAGCAGTCGTTCCGTTAGCAATCAGCCCCAGCATTTT. As protein: CASSRSVSNQPQHF.

The V and J genes are TRBV7-3 and TRBJ1-6, with D unresolved. The CDR3 extends over 15 amino acids. Per germline, CDR1 SGHTA and CDR2 FQGTGA. The ends were cut back, 2 bases at V and 0 bases at J, with 5 bases in the middle. CDR3 amino acids: CASSLLSSYNSPLHF. As DNA, the CDR3 is TGTGCCAGCAGCTTACTCAGCTCCTATAATTCACCCCTCCACTTT. The complete variable domain, with remaining parts taken from reference TRBV7-3 and TRBJ1-6, reads GAGVSQTPSNKVTEKGKYVELRCDPISGHTALYWYRQSLGQGPEFLIYFQGTGAADDSGLPNDRFFAVRPEGSVSTLKIQRTERGDSAVYLCASSLLSSYNSPLHFGNGTRLTVT.

The chain joins TRBV2 to TRBJ2-5; 11 positions match TRBD2. Trimming cost V 8 bases and J 5 bases; bases outside gene matches: 7. The CDR3 contains 14 residues. Germline loops: CDR1 SNHLY, CDR2 FYNNEI. The CDR3 DNA follows: TGTGCCAGCCGTAGCGGGGGGGCTCTGGAGACCCAGTACTTC. Protein: CASRSGGALETQYF. Filled out from reference TRBV2 and TRBJ2-5, the complete variable domain reads EPEVTQTPSHQVTQMGQEVILRCVPISNHLYFYWYRQILGQKVEFLVSFYNNEISEKSEIFDDQFSVERPDGSNFTLKIRSTKLEDSAMYFCASRSGGALETQYFGPGTRLLVL.

The chain carries TRBV2 and TRBJ1-5; 7 bases line up with TRBD1. The germline V gene has CDR1 SNHLY and CDR2 FYNNEI. Trimming cost V 5 bases and J 4 bases; bases outside gene matches: 5. There are 14 residues in the CDR3. DNA for the CDR3: TGTGCCAGCAGTCGACAGGGCGGGAATCAGCCCCAGCATTTT. This gives the protein CASSRQGGNQPQHF.

This clone was seen more than once but under ten times. This chain links TRBV27 with TRBJ1-5; possibly TRBD1 for D (5 bases). V was pared by 6 bases and J by 3 bases, with 12 bases between. Germline CDR1 MNHEY, CDR2 SMNVEV (reference sequence). The CDR3 spans 14 residues. The CDR3 coding sequence is TGTGCCAGCAGCGGGGGATGGTTCAATCAGCCCCAGCATTTT. Translating gives CASSGGWFNQPQHF.

The chain links TRBV12-3 or TRBV12-4 to TRBJ1-5; D gene uncertain. CDR3 length equals 13 residues. Trimming shortened V by 6 bases and J by 0 bases, and 6 bases separated the two germline ends. CDR3 nucleotides: TGTGCCAGCAGGGACTCTAGCAATCAGCCCCAGCATTTT. This gives the protein CASRDSSNQPQHF.

V is TRBV27 and J is TRBJ1-1, with 7 positions matching TRBD1. Losses at the gene ends were 2 bases for V and 1 base for J; bases not matched to a gene: 10. This CDR3 region has 17 residues. Germline CDR1 and CDR2: MNHEY and SMNVEV (reference sequence). Written as DNA, the CDR3 is TGTGCCAGCAGTTTAAAGGGGGCGCCCGGTAAGAACACTGAAGCTTTCTTT. This translates into CASSLKGAPGKNTEAFF.

This clone was counted between two and nine times. The chain couples TRBV28 to TRBJ1-1; 9 bases are a match to TRBD1. V lost 5 bases and J lost 0; bases outside the gene matches: 13. Germline V gives CDR1 MDHEN, CDR2 SYDVKM. The CDR3 is 18 residues long. CDR3 in DNA: TGTGCCAGCAGTCCCCGTGGACAGGGGATGCGAATGAACACTGAAGCTTTCTTT. Its protein product is CASSPRGQGMRMNTEAFF. Full variable domain (missing parts from reference TRBV28 and TRBJ1-1): DVKVTQSSRYLVKRTGEKVFLECVQDMDHENMFWYRQDPGLGLRLIYFSYDVKMKEKGDIPEGYSVSREKKERFSLILESASTNQTSMYLCASSPRGQGMRMNTEAFFGQGTRLTVV.

V and J are TRBV18 and TRBJ1-6; TRBD1 is a possible D gene (6 bases). The CDR3 is made up of 15 amino acids. V lost 4 bases and J 5 bases, leaving 12 bases between the germline ends. Germline V gene sequence: CDR1 KGHSH, CDR2 LQKENI. The CDR3 region has the DNA TGTGCCAGCTCACTAACGGACAGAGATAATTCACCCCTCCACTTT. Translating it yields CASSLTDRDNSPLHF.

The chain combines TRBV15 with TRBJ1-2, with unresolved D. This CDR3 has 14 residues. V lost 3 bases, J lost 8 bases, and 16 bases lay in between. CDR1 is LNHNV, CDR2 YYDKDF, per germline (reference sequence). The CDR3 protein is CATSSPYSPLGYTF. Here the CDR3 DNA reads TGTGCCACCAGCAGTCCCTATTCCCCATTGGGCTACACCTTC.

V is TRBV11-2 and J is TRBJ1-6; tentative D call: TRBD1 (6 bases). V gave up 2 bases and J gave up 5 bases, with 10 bases separating them. Germline assignment: CDR1 SGHAT and CDR2 FQNNGV. The CDR3 totals 15 residues. The CDR3 sequence is CASSLFGGDNSPLHF. The CDR3 DNA reads as TGTGCCAGCAGCTTATTTGGGGGCGATAATTCACCCCTCCACTTT.

The rearrangement joins TRBV11-2 to TRBJ2-7; D is unclear. V was clipped by 5 bases and J by 4 bases, with 18 bases between them. The CDR3 sequence is 15 residues long. Per the germline V gene, CDR1 is SGHAT and CDR2 is FQNNGV. Here the CDR3 reads CASSPRPDSDYEQYF. In DNA form, the CDR3 reads TGTGCCAGCAGCCCGAGACCCGACTCGGATTACGAGCAGTACTTC.

The rearrangement joins TRBV19 to TRBJ2-1, with TRBD1 matching 7 bases. Germline V gene sequence: CDR1 LNHDA, CDR2 SQIVND (reference sequence). The length of the CDR3 is 12 residues. Trimming at V came to 6 bases and at J to 8 bases, leaving 4 bases not matched to a gene. The CDR3 DNA sequence: TGTGCCAGTAGCCACAGGGGCGATGAGCAGTTCTTC. It yields the protein CASSHRGDEQFF.